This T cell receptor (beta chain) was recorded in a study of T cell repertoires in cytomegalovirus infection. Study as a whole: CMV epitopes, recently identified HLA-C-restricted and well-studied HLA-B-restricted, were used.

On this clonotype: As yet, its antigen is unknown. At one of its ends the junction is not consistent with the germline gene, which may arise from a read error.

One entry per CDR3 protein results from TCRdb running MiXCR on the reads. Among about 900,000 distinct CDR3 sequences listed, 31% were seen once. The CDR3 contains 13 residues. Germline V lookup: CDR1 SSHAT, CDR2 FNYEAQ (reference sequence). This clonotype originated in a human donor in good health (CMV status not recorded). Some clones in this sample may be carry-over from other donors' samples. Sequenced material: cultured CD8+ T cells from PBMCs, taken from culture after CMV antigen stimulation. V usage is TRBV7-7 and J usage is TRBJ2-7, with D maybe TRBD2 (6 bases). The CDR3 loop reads CASTLWRAGEQYF. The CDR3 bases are TGTGCTAGCACCTTGTGGAGGGCAGGAGAGCAGTACTTC.